Listed below are T cell receptor beta chains from one sample, sequenced in a study of T-cell reconstitution after alpha-beta-depleted transplantation in children. TCRdb analysed the PCR reads with MiXCR anew, one entry per CDR3 protein. The table includes about 400,000 distinct CDR3 sequences, roughly 20% detected once. The sequences come from PBMCs from the stem cell graft donor, collected from the stem cell graft. The receptors shown here come from a human donor who donated a stem cell graft to a child with acute myeloid leukemia. CDR3s include the opening cysteine and the closing phenylalanine or tryptophan. D genes are given only for firm matches. Some rows have no size entry. The others give once, few or many, or a class for an expanded clone.

many	TRBV29-1	TRBD2	14	TRBJ2-7	CSVEGLTDSYEQYF	TGCAGCGTCGAGGGACTAACCGACTCCTACGAGCAGTACTTC
many	TRBV6-5	TRBD1	15	TRBJ2-7	CASSPTGTGGYEQYF	TGTGCCAGCAGTCCCACCGGGACAGGGGGCTACGAGCAGTACTTC
-	TRBV5-1	-	14	TRBJ1-2	CASQDGGTHYGYTF	TGCGCCAGCCAAGACGGCGGGACACACTATGGCTACACCTTC
many	TRBV29-1	TRBD1	14	TRBJ2-1	CSAQEGGIYNEQFF	TGCAGCGCTCAGGAAGGGGGCATCTACAATGAGCAGTTCTTC
-	TRBV28	-	13	TRBJ2-7	CASSFRGFYEQYF	TGTGCCAGCAGTTTTCGCGGCTTTTACGAGCAGTACTTC
-	TRBV18	TRBD2	18	TRBJ2-1	CASSPRQDSGSYPNEQFF	TGTGCCAGCTCACCCCGACAAGATAGCGGGAGTTACCCCAATGAGCAGTTCTTC
-	TRBV5-6	TRBD2	18	TRBJ2-1	CASSSGTSGMESYNEQFF	TGTGCCAGCAGCTCAGGGACTAGCGGGATGGAATCCTACAATGAGCAGTTCTTC
-	TRBV20-1	TRBD1	14	TRBJ1-5	CSAVTGGLNQPQHF	TGCAGTGCCGTGACAGGGGGCCTCAATCAGCCCCAGCATTTT
-	TRBV4-2	-	14	TRBJ2-1	CASSKTWQGDEQFF	TGTGCCAGCAGCAAAACCTGGCAGGGAGATGAGCAGTTCTTC
few	TRBV12-3/TRBV12-4	-	17	TRBJ2-2	CASSFSLETENTGELFF	TGTGCCAGCAGTTTTAGTCTTGAGACAGAAAACACCGGGGAGCTGTTTTTT
-	TRBV27	-	14	TRBJ1-5	CTPFLKYSNQPQHF	TGTACACCCTTCTTGAAGTATAGCAATCAGCCCCAGCATTTT
-	TRBV20-1	-	12	TRBJ2-3	CSASSPSDTQYF	TGCAGTGCCAGCTCGCCATCAGATACGCAGTATTTT
-	TRBV5-1	TRBD1	15	TRBJ1-5	CASSPNPGGGQPQHF	TGCGCCAGCTCCCCGAATCCAGGGGGAGGACAGCCCCAGCATTTT
few	TRBV24-1	-	13	TRBJ2-1	CATSDSSYNEQFF	TGTGCCACCAGTGACTCGAGCTACAATGAGCAGTTCTTC
many	TRBV20-1	TRBD2	14	TRBJ2-3	CSAESGRALDTQYF	TGCAGTGCTGAAAGCGGGAGGGCCTTAGATACGCAGTATTTT
-	TRBV7-2	-	14	TRBJ1-1	CASSFSGGLAEAFF	TGTGCCAGCAGCTTTTCCGGGGGTCTGGCGGAAGCTTTCTTT
few	TRBV20-1	-	14	TRBJ1-2	CSVVRDTGSKGYTF	TGCAGTGTAGTCCGGGACACGGGATCGAAGGGCTACACCTTC
-	TRBV4-1	TRBD1	15	TRBJ2-2	CASSTHRGSAGELFF	TGCGCCAGCAGCACCCACAGGGGGTCGGCCGGGGAGCTGTTTTTT
-	TRBV7-3	-	14	TRBJ2-1	CASSSAMTSDEQFF	TGTGCCAGCAGCTCCGCCATGACTAGTGATGAGCAGTTCTTC
few	TRBV24-1	-	14	TRBJ2-2	CATRRDSHTGELFF	TGTGCCACCCGGCGGGACAGCCATACCGGGGAGCTGTTTTTT
once	TRBV20-1	TRBD2	16	TRBJ2-7	CSARDLGTSGPYEQYF	TGCAGTGCTAGAGATCTCGGGACTAGCGGGCCCTACGAGCAGTACTTC
-	TRBV27	TRBD2	17	TRBJ2-7	CASSFRSRAGGPSEQYF	TGTGCCAGCAGTTTCCGATCGAGAGCGGGAGGGCCGAGCGAGCAGTACTTC
-	TRBV28	-	12	TRBJ2-7	CASSWGPYEQYF	TGTGCCAGCTCGTGGGGACCCTACGAGCAGTACTTC
-	TRBV6-1	TRBD2	16	TRBJ2-5	CASSPGGGELQETQYF	TGTGCCAGCAGCCCGGGAGGGGGGGAGCTCCAAGAGACCCAGTACTTC
-	TRBV7-8	TRBD2	14	TRBJ2-1	CASSPPGLNNEQFF	TGTGCCAGCAGCCCACCGGGACTAAACAATGAGCAGTTCTTC
-	TRBV7-2	-	16	TRBJ2-3	CASTPTRRTSTDTQYF	TGTGCCAGCACCCCAACACGGAGAACTAGCACAGATACGCAGTATTTT
many	TRBV6-4	TRBD1	14	TRBJ1-1	CASSKDREDTEAFF	TGTGCCAGCAGTAAGGACAGGGAGGACACTGAAGCTTTCTTT
few	TRBV24-1	TRBD1	17	TRBJ1-5	CATSDGDRPYSNQPQHF	TGTGCCACCAGTGATGGGGACAGACCCTATAGCAATCAGCCCCAGCATTTT
many	TRBV5-1	-	14	TRBJ2-1	CASSYPGEGDEQFF	TGCGCCAGCAGCTATCCGGGAGAAGGCGATGAGCAGTTCTTC
many	TRBV28	-	13	TRBJ2-7	CASSPLRAYEQYF	TGTGCCAGCAGTCCACTCAGGGCCTACGAGCAGTACTTC
few	TRBV24-1	-	13	TRBJ2-3	CATNDRITDTQYF	TGTGCCACCAACGACAGGATTACAGATACGCAGTATTTT
-	TRBV20-1	TRBD2	14	TRBJ2-5	CSAILAGRLETQYF	TGCAGTGCTATACTAGCGGGAAGGTTGGAGACCCAGTACTTC
many	TRBV12-3/TRBV12-4	TRBD1	14	TRBJ2-1	CASSGTGPGNEQFF	TGTGCCAGCAGCGGGACAGGTCCCGGCAATGAGCAGTTCTTC
many	TRBV12-3/TRBV12-4	-	11	TRBJ2-1	CASSLRRDEFF	TGTGCCAGCAGTTTAAGGCGTGATGAGTTCTTC
many	TRBV20-1	-	14	TRBJ1-4	CSAVGGPTNEKLFF	TGCAGTGCCGTGGGGGGGCCAACTAATGAAAAACTGTTTTTT
many	TRBV27	-	15	TRBJ2-1	CASSLRGPSYNEQFF	TGTGCCAGCAGTTTACGGGGGCCCTCCTACAATGAGCAGTTCTTC
few	TRBV20-1	TRBD2	13	TRBJ2-7	CSASGRHSYEQYF	TGCAGTGCTAGCGGGAGGCACTCCTACGAGCAGTACTTC
many	TRBV6-5	-	16	TRBJ2-2	CASSPLGSSGTGELFF	TGTGCCAGCAGTCCCCTTGGGAGCTCCGGCACCGGGGAGCTGTTTTTT
-	TRBV5-6	-	18	TRBJ2-3	CASSPGHSFWSSTDTQYF	TGTGCCAGCAGCCCCGGGCATTCGTTCTGGTCTAGCACAGATACGCAGTATTTT
many	TRBV12-3/TRBV12-4	TRBD1	14	TRBJ1-6	CASSLQGAESPLHF	TGTGCCAGCAGTTTACAGGGGGCGGAATCACCCCTCCACTTT
few	TRBV12-3/TRBV12-4	-	13	TRBJ1-1	CASSPLLTGSVFF	TGTGCCAGCAGTCCACTCTTAACAGGTTCTGTATTCTTT
many	TRBV20-1	-	12	TRBJ2-7	CSAARGRNEQYF	TGCAGTGCGGCCAGGGGTAGGAACGAGCAGTACTTC
-	TRBV24-1	-	13	TRBJ1-2	CATSAYSNYGYTF	TGTGCCACCAGCGCCTATTCTAACTATGGCTACACCTTC
-	TRBV5-1	-	13	TRBJ2-1	CASTPQGPDEQFF	TGCGCCAGCACACCTCAGGGCCCCGATGAGCAGTTCTTC
once	TRBV6-1	-	14	TRBJ2-3	CASSAGNPTDTQYF	TGTGCCAGCTCGGCAGGGAACCCCACAGATACGCAGTATTTT
many	TRBV15	-	14	TRBJ2-7	CATSRGTGAYEQYF	TGTGCCACCAGCAGAGGGACTGGGGCCTACGAGCAGTACTTC
-	TRBV12-3/TRBV12-4	-	13	TRBJ2-7	CASSLFGDYEQYF	TGTGCCAGCAGTCTGTTTGGGGACTACGAGCAGTACTTC
-	TRBV5-5	TRBD1	14	TRBJ1-1	CASSFNPGGTEAFF	TGTGCCAGCAGCTTCAATCCAGGGGGCACTGAAGCTTTCTTT
once	TRBV4-2	-	14	TRBJ2-1	CASSYQLTYNEQFF	TGTGCCAGCAGCTACCAGCTAACGTACAATGAGCAGTTCTTC
few	TRBV6-1	TRBD2	14	TRBJ2-1	CASSQTSGRSEQFF	TGTGCCAGCAGCCAGACTAGCGGGAGGAGTGAGCAGTTCTTC
few	TRBV12-3/TRBV12-4	TRBD1	13	TRBJ2-3	CASSLTGADTQYF	TGTGCCAGCAGTTTAACAGGGGCAGATACGCAGTATTTT